This T cell receptor beta chain was captured by sequencing in a study of metastatic and nonmetastatic thyroid tumors. The CDR3 has 13 residues. Germline V lookup: CDR1 SGDLS, CDR2 YYNGEE. V was pared by 2 bases and J by 2 bases, with 8 bases between. No patient received treatment before thyroid surgery. TCRdb reassembled clones from the PCR reads with MiXCR. This table holds roughly 98,000 clones, 15% found once. This clone was seen many times. The chain combines TRBV9 with TRBJ2-7; either TRBD1 or TRBD2 may supply D (5 bases each). Sample: blood. The receptor's source is a female donor with papillary thyroid cancer or a benign thyroid nodule (not recorded which). Some clones in this sample may be carry-over from other donors' samples. The DNA for the CDR3 is TGTGCCAGCAGCGTGGGGGTTGCCTACGAGCAGTACTTC. Protein: CASSVGVAYEQYF.